The rows below give T cell receptor beta chains drawn from one sample of a study of blood T cell repertoires in COVID-19. The repertoire was sequenced with immunoSEQ multiplex PCR; TCRdb's copy has only in-frame clones and lacks some. The repertoire consists of roughly 200,000 clones, with around nine tenths occurring once and the leading ten covering around 1.6%. The sequenced material came from peripheral blood. The origin of the receptors is a man aged 18 to 29 with active or convalescent COVID-19. CDR3s leave out the opening cysteine and the closing phenylalanine or tryptophan. Size is omitted from some rows. Given values are once, few, many or a class for expanded clones.

clone size | V gene | CDR3 protein
NA | TRBV5-4 | ASSWGTTNEQF
NA | TRBV19 | ASSVASGNTEAF
NA | TRBV11-2 | ASSLVRFGRYEQY
NA | TRBV5-1 | ASSLEAARDEQF
once | TRBV5-1 | ASSLEDTYEQY
NA | TRBV11-2 | ASSHTILAGVSDTQY
NA | TRBV5-1 | ASSSTSGGISYNEQF
NA | TRBV4-3 | ASSHAGGAGTEAF
NA | TRBV6-5 | ASGGGTEPYGYT
NA | TRBV11-3 | ASSQGGQTYEQY
NA | TRBV19 | ASSIGGAAYEQY
NA | TRBV4-3 | ASSQDPGQGQETQY
NA | TRBV5-1 | ASGSRTGYTDTQY
once | TRBV27 | ASSSPPPGVAGGSTDTQY
NA | TRBV27 | ASSLLWEPGANVLT
NA | TRBV27 | ASSLGGRTKETQY
NA | TRBV9 | ASSVGLGLAGETHNEQF
NA | TRBV18 | ASSLGQGNTGELF
NA | TRBV6-1 | ASSSPDRPNEQF
NA | TRBV19 | ASSMGRGYT
NA | TRBV5-1 | ASSQTSGRAYFPYEQY
NA | TRBV24-1 | ATSDFGGSLVGELF
NA | TRBV27 | ASGAVRFTGYT
NA | TRBV15 | ATSRGQDAGETQY
NA | TRBV27 | ASSLYAGGGSNQPQH
NA | TRBV6-6 | ASSYDIRRQPQH
NA | TRBV19 | ASSFPGQGNTEAF
NA | TRBV19 | ASSIGDSSEAF
NA | TRBV6-4 | ASSELPSSHYNEQF
NA | TRBV4-2 | ASSLGRSGEKLF
NA | TRBV29-1 | SVADRGLEQY
few | TRBV28 | ASSLGFPTGEY
few | TRBV28 | ASSPLDRDYYGYT
once | TRBV6-5 | ASSLSGRGTDTQY
few | TRBV5-1 | ASSFAPSGVKREQF
once | TRBV28 | ASSLLSTGALNYGYT
NA | TRBV5-5 | ASSWESLGSDTQY
NA | TRBV18 | ASSTGGDTQY
NA | TRBV10-1 | ASSESRITGGNEQF
many | TRBV6-4 | ASSVGGGSTDTQY
NA | TRBV11-2 | ASSLKPYEQY
NA | TRBV18 | ASSPGAPATNEKLF
NA | TRBV28 | ASSLVLRGQPQH
NA | TRBV6-2/TRBV6-3 | ASSYSFSASGANVLT
NA | TRBV30 | AWSVPQGTGAF
NA | TRBV9 | ASSEGLAGAYEQY
once | TRBV28 | ASSSRGYT
NA | TRBV30 | AWSPQRARGEGDGYT
NA | TRBV19 | ASKQGYDGYT
few | TRBV7-9 | ASSLDAGNTGELF
NA | TRBV11-3 | ASSFGRGNTGELF
NA | TRBV10-1 | ASSQLAGDPDTQY
NA | TRBV10-3 | AISVIEGGSGNTIY
NA | TRBV4-2 | ASSQERVREDTQY
NA | TRBV10-1 | ASSAGNSNQPQH